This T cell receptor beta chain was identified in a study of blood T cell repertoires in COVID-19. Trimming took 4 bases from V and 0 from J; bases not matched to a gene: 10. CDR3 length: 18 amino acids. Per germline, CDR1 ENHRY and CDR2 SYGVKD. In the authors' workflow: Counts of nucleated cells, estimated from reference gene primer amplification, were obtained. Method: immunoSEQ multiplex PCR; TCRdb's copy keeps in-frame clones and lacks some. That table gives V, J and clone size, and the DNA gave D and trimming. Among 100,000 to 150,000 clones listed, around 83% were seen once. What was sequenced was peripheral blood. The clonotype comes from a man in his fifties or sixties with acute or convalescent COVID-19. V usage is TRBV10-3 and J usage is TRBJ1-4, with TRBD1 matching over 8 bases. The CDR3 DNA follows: TGTGCCATCAGTGGAGGGGGGGGACAGGATTCAACTAATGAAAAACTGTTTTTT. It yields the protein CAISGGGGQDSTNEKLFF.